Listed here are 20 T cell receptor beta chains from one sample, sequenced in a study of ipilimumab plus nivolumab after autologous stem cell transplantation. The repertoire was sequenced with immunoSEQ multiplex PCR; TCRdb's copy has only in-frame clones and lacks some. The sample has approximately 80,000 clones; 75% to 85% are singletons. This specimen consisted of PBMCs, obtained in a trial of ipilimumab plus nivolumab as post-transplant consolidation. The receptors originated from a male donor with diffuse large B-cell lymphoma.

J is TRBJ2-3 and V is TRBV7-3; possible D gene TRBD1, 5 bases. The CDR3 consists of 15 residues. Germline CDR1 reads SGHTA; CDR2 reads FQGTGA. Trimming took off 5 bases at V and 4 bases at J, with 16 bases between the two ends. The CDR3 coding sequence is TGTGCCAGCAGCCCCCAACCTCAGGGTGCAGATACGCAGTATTTT. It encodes CASSPQPQGADTQYF.

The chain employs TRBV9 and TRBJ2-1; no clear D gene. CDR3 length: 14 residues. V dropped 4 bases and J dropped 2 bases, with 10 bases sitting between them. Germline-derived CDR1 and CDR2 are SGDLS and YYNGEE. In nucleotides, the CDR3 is TGTGCCAGCAGCTTTAGTGTCGCCTACAATGAGCAGTTCTTC. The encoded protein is CASSFSVAYNEQFF.

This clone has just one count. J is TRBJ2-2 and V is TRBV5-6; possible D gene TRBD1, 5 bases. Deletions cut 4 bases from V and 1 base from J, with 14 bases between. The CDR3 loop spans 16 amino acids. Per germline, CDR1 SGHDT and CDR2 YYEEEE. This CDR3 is CASSPLGRWNTGELFF. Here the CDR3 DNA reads TGTGCCAGCAGCCCCCTGGGGCGGTGGAACACCGGGGAGCTGTTTTTT.

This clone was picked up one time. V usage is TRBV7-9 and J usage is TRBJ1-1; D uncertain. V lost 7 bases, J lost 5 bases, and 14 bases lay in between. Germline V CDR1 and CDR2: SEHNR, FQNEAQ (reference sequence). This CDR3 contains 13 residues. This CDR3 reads CASTGRGGTEAFF. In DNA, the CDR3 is TGTGCCAGCACCGGCCGGGGAGGGACTGAAGCTTTCTTT.

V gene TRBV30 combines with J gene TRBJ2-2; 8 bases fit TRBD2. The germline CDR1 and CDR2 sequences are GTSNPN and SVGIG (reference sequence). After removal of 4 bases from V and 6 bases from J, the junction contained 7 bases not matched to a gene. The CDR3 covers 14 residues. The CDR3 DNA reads TGTGCCTGGAAAAGGCGGGGGGATGCCGGGGAGCTGTTTTTT. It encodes CAWKRRGDAGELFF.

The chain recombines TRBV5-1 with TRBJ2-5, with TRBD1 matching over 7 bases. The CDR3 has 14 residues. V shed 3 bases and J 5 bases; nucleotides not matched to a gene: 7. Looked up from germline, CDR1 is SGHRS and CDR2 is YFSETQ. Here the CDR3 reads CASSSYRGGETQYF. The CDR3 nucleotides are TGCGCCAGCAGCTCTTACAGGGGCGGTGAGACCCAGTACTTC.

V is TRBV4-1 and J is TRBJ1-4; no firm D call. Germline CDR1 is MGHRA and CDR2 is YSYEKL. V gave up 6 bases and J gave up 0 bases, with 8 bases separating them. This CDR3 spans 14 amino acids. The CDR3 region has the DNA TGCGCCAGCAGGAGCCCTGCAACTAATGAAAAACTGTTTTTT. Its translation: CASRSPATNEKLFF.

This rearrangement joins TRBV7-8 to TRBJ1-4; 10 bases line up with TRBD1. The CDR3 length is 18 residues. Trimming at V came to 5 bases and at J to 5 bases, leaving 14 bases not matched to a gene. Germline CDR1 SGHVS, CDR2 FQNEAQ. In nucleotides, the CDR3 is TGTGCCAGCAGCCCTTGGGGGGACAGGGGCCTTCTGAATGAAAAACTGTTTTTT. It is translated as CASSPWGDRGLLNEKLFF.

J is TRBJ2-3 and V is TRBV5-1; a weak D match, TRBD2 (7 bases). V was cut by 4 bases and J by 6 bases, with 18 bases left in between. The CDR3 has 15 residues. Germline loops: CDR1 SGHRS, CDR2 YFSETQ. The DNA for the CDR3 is TGCGCCAGCAGCGTGGAGGGCGGGGGCATGGATACGCAGTATTTT. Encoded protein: CASSVEGGGMDTQYF.

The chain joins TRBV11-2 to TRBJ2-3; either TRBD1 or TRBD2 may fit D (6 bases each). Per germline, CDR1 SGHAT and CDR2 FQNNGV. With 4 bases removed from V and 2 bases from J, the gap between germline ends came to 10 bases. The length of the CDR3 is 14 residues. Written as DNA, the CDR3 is TGTGCCAGCAGCTACTGGGGGGCCACAGATACGCAGTATTTT. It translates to CASSYWGATDTQYF.

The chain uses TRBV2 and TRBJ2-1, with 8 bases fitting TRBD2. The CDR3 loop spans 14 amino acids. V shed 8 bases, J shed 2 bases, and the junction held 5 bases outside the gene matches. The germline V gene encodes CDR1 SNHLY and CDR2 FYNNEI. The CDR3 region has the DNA TGTGCCAGCGAAACGGGGGGGCCCTACAATGAGCAGTTCTTC. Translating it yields CASETGGPYNEQFF. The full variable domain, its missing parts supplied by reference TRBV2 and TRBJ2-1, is EPEVTQTPSHQVTQMGQEVILRCVPISNHLYFYWYRQILGQKVEFLVSFYNNEISEKSEIFDDQFSVERPDGSNFTLKIRSTKLEDSAMYFCASETGGPYNEQFFGPGTRLTVL.

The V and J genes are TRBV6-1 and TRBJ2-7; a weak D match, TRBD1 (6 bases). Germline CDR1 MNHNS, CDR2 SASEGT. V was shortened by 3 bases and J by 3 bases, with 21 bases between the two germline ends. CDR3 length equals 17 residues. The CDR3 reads CASSEFLRGTNGYEQYF. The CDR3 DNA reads TGTGCCAGCAGTGAGTTTTTGCGTGGGACAAATGGCTACGAGCAGTACTTC.

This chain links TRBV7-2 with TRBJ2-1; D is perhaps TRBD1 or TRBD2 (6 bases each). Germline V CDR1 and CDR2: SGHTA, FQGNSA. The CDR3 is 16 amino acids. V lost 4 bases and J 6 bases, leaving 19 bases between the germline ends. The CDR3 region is CASSSPKGGIVNEQFF. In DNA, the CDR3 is TGTGCCAGCAGCTCTCCTAAGGGGGGTATTGTCAATGAGCAGTTCTTC.

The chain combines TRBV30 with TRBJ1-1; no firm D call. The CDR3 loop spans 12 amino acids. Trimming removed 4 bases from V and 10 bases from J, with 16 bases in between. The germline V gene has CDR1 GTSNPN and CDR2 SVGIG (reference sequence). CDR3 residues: CAWKRADGGAFF. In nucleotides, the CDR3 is TGTGCCTGGAAAAGGGCTGATGGAGGAGCTTTCTTT. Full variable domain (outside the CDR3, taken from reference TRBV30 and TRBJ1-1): SQTIHQWPATLVQPVGSPLSLECTVEGTSNPNLYWYRQAAGRGLQLLFYSVGIGQISSEVPQNLSASRPQDRQFILSSKKLLLSDSGFYLCAWKRADGGAFFGQGTRLTVV.

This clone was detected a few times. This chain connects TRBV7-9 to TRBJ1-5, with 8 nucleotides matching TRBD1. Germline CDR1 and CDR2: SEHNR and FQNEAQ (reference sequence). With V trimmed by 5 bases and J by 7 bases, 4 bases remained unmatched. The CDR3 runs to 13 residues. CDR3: CASSMDRVQPQHF. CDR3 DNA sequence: TGTGCCAGCAGCATGGACAGGGTCCAGCCCCAGCATTTT.

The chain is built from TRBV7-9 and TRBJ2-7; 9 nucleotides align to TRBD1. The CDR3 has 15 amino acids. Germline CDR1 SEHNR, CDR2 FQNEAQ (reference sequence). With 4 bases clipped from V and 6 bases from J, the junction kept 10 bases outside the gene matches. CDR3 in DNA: TGTGCCAGCAGCTCCTACAGGGGGCTTGACTCCGAGCAGTACTTC. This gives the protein CASSSYRGLDSEQYF.

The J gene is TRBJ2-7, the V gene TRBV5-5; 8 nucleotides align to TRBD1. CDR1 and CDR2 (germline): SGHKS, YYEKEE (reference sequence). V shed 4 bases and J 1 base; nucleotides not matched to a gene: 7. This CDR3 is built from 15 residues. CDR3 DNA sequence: TGTGCCAGCAGCCCCCGGGACAGGCCTTCCTACGAGCAGTACTTC. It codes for CASSPRDRPSYEQYF.

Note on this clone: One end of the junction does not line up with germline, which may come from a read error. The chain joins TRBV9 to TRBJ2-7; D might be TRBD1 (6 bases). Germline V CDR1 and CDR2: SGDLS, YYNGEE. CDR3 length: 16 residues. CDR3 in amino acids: CASSVGTGQGSPLKHF. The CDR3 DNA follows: TGTGCCAGCAGCGTAGGTACGGGGCAGGGGTCCCCCTTGAAGCACTTC.

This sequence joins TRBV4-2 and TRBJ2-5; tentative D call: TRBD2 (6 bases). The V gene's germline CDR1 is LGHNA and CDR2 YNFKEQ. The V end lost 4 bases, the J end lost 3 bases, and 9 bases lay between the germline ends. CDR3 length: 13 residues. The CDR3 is CASSLGEEETQYF. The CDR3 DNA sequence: TGTGCCAGCAGCCTGGGGGAGGAAGAGACCCAGTACTTC.

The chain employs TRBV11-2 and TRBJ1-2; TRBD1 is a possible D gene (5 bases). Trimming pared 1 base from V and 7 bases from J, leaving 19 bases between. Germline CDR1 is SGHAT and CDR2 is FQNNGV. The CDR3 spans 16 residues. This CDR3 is CASSLGPRGASAGYTF. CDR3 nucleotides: TGTGCCAGCAGCTTAGGGCCTCGAGGGGCTTCGGCTGGCTACACCTTC.